This entry features one T cell receptor beta chain sequence. Its antigen is not known. This entry comes from a study of glioma-infiltrating T cells. Across the study: Dexamethasone exposure before glioma surgery was limited to six or fewer days. Study-wide results and caveats: Patients with low tissue-blood divergence carried a signature set of shared blood CDR3 motifs. Above-expected tissue-blood divergence occurred in all gliomas, most in low-grade ones.

TCR alpha and beta CDR3 regions were amplified from RNA using iRepertoire nested multiplex PCR. One-step reverse transcription and amplification started from roughly 100-400 ng of tissue mRNA or PBMC total RNA. TCRdb itself ran the multiplex PCR reads through MiXCR, one entry per CDR3 protein. The data hold around 390,000 distinct CDR3 sequences, with around 45% observed a single time. CDR3 length equals 16 residues. Losses at the gene ends were 4 bases for V and 4 bases for J; bases not matched to a gene: 10. The germline V gene encodes CDR1 SGHDN and CDR2 FVKESK. The rearrangement uses TRBV14 and TRBJ2-3; 8 nucleotides agree with TRBD2. The receptor comes from a human donor with low-grade glioma or glioblastoma, undergoing nonglioma brain surgery, or in good health (not recorded which). What was sequenced was glioma tissue, nonneoplastic brain tissue, or PBMCs (not recorded which). The CDR3 sequence is CASSLQAGVVPDTQYF. The DNA of the CDR3 is TGTGCCAGCAGCCTCCAAGCGGGAGTCGTTCCAGATACGCAGTATTTT.